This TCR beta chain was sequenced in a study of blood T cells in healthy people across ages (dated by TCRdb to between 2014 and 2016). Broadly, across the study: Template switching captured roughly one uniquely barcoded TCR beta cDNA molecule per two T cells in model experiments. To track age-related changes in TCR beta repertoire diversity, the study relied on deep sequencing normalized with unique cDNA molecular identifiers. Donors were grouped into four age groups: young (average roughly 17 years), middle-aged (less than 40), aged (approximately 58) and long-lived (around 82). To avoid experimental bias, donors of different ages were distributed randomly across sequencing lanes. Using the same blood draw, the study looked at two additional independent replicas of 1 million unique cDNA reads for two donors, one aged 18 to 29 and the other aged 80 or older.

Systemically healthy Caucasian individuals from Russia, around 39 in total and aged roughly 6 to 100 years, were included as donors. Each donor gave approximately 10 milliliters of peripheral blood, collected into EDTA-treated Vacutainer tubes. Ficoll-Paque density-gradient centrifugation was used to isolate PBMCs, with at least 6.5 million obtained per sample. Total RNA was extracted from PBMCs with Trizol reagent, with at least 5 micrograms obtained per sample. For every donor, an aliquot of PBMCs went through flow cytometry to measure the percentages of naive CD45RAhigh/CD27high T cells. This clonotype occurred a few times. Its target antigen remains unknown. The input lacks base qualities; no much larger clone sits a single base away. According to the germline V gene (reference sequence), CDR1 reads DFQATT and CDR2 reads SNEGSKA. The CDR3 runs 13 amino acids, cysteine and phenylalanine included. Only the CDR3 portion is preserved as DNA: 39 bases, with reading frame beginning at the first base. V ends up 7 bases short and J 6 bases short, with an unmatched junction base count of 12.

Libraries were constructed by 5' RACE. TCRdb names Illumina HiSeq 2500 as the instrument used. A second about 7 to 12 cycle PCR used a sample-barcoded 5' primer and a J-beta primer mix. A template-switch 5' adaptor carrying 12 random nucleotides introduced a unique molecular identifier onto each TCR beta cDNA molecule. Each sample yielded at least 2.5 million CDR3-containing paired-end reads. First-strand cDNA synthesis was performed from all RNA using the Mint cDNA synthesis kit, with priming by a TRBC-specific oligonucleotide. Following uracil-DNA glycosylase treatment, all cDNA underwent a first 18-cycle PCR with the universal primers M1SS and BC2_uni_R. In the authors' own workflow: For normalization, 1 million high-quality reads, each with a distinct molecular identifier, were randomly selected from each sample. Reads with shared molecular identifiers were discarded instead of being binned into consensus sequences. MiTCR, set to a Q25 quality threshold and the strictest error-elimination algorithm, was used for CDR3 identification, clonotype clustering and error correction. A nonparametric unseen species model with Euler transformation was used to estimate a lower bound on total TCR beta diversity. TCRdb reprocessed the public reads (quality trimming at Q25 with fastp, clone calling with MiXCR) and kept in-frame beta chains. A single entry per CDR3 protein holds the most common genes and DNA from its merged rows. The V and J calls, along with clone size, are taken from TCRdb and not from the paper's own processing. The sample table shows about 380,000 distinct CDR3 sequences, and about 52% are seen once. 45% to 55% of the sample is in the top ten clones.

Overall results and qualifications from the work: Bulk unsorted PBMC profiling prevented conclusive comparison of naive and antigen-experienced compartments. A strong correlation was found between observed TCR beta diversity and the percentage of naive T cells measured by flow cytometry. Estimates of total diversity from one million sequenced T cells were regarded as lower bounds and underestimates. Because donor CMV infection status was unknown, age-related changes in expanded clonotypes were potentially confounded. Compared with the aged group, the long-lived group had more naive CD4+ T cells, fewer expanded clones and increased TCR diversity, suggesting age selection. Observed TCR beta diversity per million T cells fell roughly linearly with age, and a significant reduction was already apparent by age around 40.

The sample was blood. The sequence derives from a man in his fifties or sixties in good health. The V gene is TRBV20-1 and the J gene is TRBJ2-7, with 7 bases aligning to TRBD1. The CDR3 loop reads CSGKRGQLGEQYF. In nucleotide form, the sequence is TGCAGTGGGAAGAGGGGGCAGTTGGGCGAGCAGTACTTC.